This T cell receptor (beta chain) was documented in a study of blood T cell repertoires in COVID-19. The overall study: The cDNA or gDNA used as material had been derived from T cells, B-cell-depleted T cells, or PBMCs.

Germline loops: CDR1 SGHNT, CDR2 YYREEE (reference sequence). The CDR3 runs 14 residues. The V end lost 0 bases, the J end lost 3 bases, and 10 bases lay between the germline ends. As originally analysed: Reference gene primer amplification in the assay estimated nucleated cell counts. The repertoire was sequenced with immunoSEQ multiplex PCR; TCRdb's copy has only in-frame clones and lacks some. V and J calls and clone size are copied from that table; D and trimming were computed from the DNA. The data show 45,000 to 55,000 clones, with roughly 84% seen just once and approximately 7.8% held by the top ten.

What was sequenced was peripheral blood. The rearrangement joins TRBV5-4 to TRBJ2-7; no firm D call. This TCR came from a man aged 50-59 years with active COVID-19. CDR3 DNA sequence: TGTGCCAGCAGCTTGGCAGTATCCAGCTACGAGCAGTACTTC. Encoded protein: CASSLAVSSYEQYF.